A selection of T cell receptor beta chains follows, all from one sample in a study of beta chain features in type 1 diabetes. Using immunoSEQ multiplex PCR, the repertoire was profiled, and TCRdb retains in-frame clones only, with some absent. Of more than 100,000 clones listed, 25% to 35% are singletons. Input material: central memory CD4+ T cells from blood. The receptors here all came from a woman under 30 with type 1 diabetes. Each CDR3 is given with its conserved first and last residue. Clone size is shown for a subset of rows, as once, few, many or a class of expanded clone.

clone_size,j_call,v_call,cdr3_aa
.,TRBJ1-2,TRBV19,CASRSPGGNYGYTF
few,TRBJ1-2,TRBV10-3,CAITGDRRNYGYTF
few,TRBJ2-7,TRBV5-4,CASSKGLAGPVSYEQYF
few,TRBJ1-1,TRBV20-1,CTQRRGTEAFF
few,TRBJ2-1,TRBV28,CASSLGGTRDNEQFF
few,TRBJ2-2,TRBV5-1,CASSEGVRGYPGELFF
.,TRBJ2-7,TRBV7-3,CASSESGQAYYEQYF
.,TRBJ1-1,TRBV2,CASSAGFGTEAFF
.,TRBJ2-3,TRBV10-3,CAISVRADTQYF
few,TRBJ1-1,TRBV2,CASSDTMPTEAFF
few,TRBJ2-1,TRBV9,CASSPRLRRTHNEQFF
.,TRBJ2-7,TRBV19,CASSMGDGRAYEQYF
few,TRBJ2-7,TRBV7-2,CASSFSGQGSSYEQYF
.,TRBJ2-3,TRBV28,CASSLGGPGTDTQYF
.,TRBJ2-5,TRBV6-5,CASSYGAGKGETQYF
.,TRBJ2-4,TRBV28,CASSQAGQGTAKNIQYF
.,TRBJ2-7,TRBV5-6,CASSLYDRAGYEQYF
once,TRBJ1-3,TRBV7-9,CASSLGQGSGNTIYF
.,TRBJ1-2,TRBV12-2,CASRAGTGKNSCGYTF
few,TRBJ2-3,TRBV30,CAWTRQGATDTQYF
.,TRBJ2-4,TRBV19,CARLRGARNIQYF
.,TRBJ1-4,TRBV2,CASSGRPGQGLNEKLFF
.,TRBJ1-1,TRBV10-2,CASSARGGETEAFF
few,TRBJ2-2,TRBV11-2,CASSQDGLARTGELFF
many,TRBJ2-2,TRBV5-1,CASSLNTGAGELFF
few,TRBJ1-1,TRBV29-1,CSVTGGGTEAFF